Listed here are 10 T cell receptor beta chains from one sample, sequenced in a study of shared clonotypes between healthy human individuals. Method: immunoSEQ multiplex PCR; TCRdb's copy keeps in-frame clones and lacks some. The sample lists approximately 1.4 million clones, 95% to 99% occurring once. Material: naive CD4+ T cells sorted from blood. Subset: CD45RA+ positively selected. The source is a man aged 25-45 years in good health.

The chain links TRBV30 to TRBJ2-7, with 9 nucleotides matching TRBD2. This CDR3 contains 14 residues. V trimming: 1 base; J trimming: 6 bases; junction bases outside the gene matches: 7. The V gene's germline CDR1 is GTSNPN and CDR2 SVGIG (reference sequence). The CDR3 region is CAWSGAGGPFEQYF. CDR3 bases: TGTGCCTGGAGTGGCGCGGGAGGGCCCTTCGAGCAGTACTTC.

This chain connects TRBV5-8 to TRBJ2-2, with a possible D match to TRBD2 (6 bases). This CDR3 is 18 amino acids long. Germline V gene sequence: CDR1 SGHTS, CDR2 YDEGEE. Deletions cut 0 bases from V and 3 bases from J, with 18 bases between. CDR3 amino acids: CASSLAGSGGLDTGELFF. The CDR3 DNA reads TGTGCCAGCAGCTTGGCGGGTAGCGGAGGCTTGGACACCGGGGAGCTGTTTTTT.

The CDR3 sequence is CSVAQGSRETQYF. DNA for the CDR3: TGCAGCGTTGCGCAGGGGAGTAGGGAGACCCAGTACTTC. The rearrangement joins TRBV29-1 to TRBJ2-5; maybe TRBD1 (6 bases). CDR1 SQVTM and CDR2 ANQGSEA come from the germline V gene. The ends were cut back, 4 bases at V and 5 bases at J, with 14 bases in the middle. The CDR3 runs to 13 residues. The full variable domain, completed using reference TRBV29-1 and TRBJ2-5, is SAVISQKPSRDICQRGTSLTIQCQVDSQVTMMFWYRQQPGQSLTLIATANQGSEATYESGFVIDKFPISRPNLTFSTLTVSNMSPEDSSIYLCSVAQGSRETQYFGPGTRLLVL.

The rearrangement joins TRBV7-9 to TRBJ2-1; the D is unclear. The CDR3 runs to 14 residues. V was trimmed by 5 bases and J by 1 base, leaving 9 bases between them. Germline V CDR1 and CDR2: SEHNR, FQNEAQ (reference sequence). CDR3 nucleotide sequence: TGTGCCAGCAGCCCGCGCCGATCCTACAATGAGCAGTTCTTC. Its protein is CASSPRRSYNEQFF.

Notes on this clone: Other DNA sequences of this sample code for an identical CDR3. The chain has TRBV6-5 and TRBJ2-5; no definite D call. This CDR3 spans 12 amino acids. V was shortened by 0 bases and J by 4 bases, with 3 bases between the two germline ends. The germline gives CDR1 MNHEY, CDR2 SVGAGI. The chain's CDR3 is CASSYSSETQYF. CDR3 DNA: TGTGCCAGCAGTTACTCGTCAGAGACCCAGTACTTC.

This rearrangement joins TRBV6-5 to TRBJ2-7, with TRBD2 identical over 12 bases. Losses at the gene ends were 5 bases for V and 4 bases for J; bases not matched to a gene: 3. Germline V gene sequence: CDR1 MNHEY, CDR2 SVGAGI. The CDR3 runs to 14 residues. The CDR3 protein is CASSLAGGDYEQYF. The CDR3 nucleotides are TGTGCCAGCAGTCTAGCGGGAGGGGATTACGAGCAGTACTTC.

The chain links TRBV9 to TRBJ1-1; TRBD1 matches 7 bases. The CDR3 is 14 residues long. CDR1 is SGDLS and CDR2 is YYNGEE in the germline V gene. Losses at the gene ends were 3 bases for V and 6 bases for J; bases not matched to a gene: 8. The chain's CDR3 is CASSEQGLSSEAFF. The CDR3 DNA reads as TGTGCCAGCAGCGAACAGGGGTTGAGCTCTGAAGCTTTCTTT.

This rearrangement joins TRBV7-9 to TRBJ2-7; 10 bases agree with TRBD2. The CDR3 has 15 amino acids. With 5 bases clipped from V and 6 bases from J, the junction kept 10 bases outside the gene matches. From germline, CDR1 is SEHNR and CDR2 FQNEAQ (reference sequence). In nucleotides, the CDR3 is TGTGCCAGCAGCCCCTATAGCGGGAGGTCTTCCGAGCAGTACTTC. Protein sequence: CASSPYSGRSSEQYF.

The CDR3 sequence is CASSLEASATRRFF. CDR3 nucleotides: TGTGCCAGCAGCTTAGAGGCTAGCGCCACTCGAAGGTTCTTC. V is TRBV7-2 and J is TRBJ2-1; a possible D gene is TRBD2 (6 bases). V lost 1 base and J lost 15, with 19 bases in between. The CDR3 has 14 residues. CDR1 and CDR2 (germline): SGHTA, FQGNSA.

The rearrangement joins TRBV19 to TRBJ2-1; D call uncertain. The CDR3 is made up of 16 amino acids. The V and J ends lost 3 bases and 0 bases respectively, with 12 bases between them. Germline values: CDR1 LNHDA, CDR2 SQIVND (reference sequence). The CDR3 loop reads CASSIPAGASYNEQFF. CDR3 nucleotide sequence: TGTGCCAGTAGTATCCCGGCAGGAGCCTCCTACAATGAGCAGTTCTTC. Combining the CDR3 with reference TRBV19 and TRBJ2-1 gives the whole variable domain DGGITQSPKYLFRKEGQNVTLSCEQNLNHDAMYWYRQDPGQGLRLIYYSQIVNDFQKGDIAEGYSVSREKKESFPLTVTSAQKNPTAFYLCASSIPAGASYNEQFFGPGTRLTVL.